Listed below are T cell receptor beta chains from one sample, sequenced in a study of T cells in Graves' hyperthyroidism and ophthalmopathy. Via MiXCR, TCRdb re-called the multiplex PCR reads, giving one row per CDR3 protein. This sample carries some 440,000 distinct CDR3 sequences, 15% to 19% of them seen once, and the ten largest clones take approximately 7.5%. Sequenced sample: blood. These receptors came from a woman between 18 and 30 years old with Graves' hyperthyroidism. Both conserved end residues are trimmed from each CDR3.

TRBV7-8,TRBJ1-4,ASSPGSGGTNEKLF
TRBV7-3,TRBJ1-2,ASSSHGGYYGYT
TRBV29-1,TRBJ1-2,SVEVGTGEEYGYT
TRBV7-9,TRBJ1-5,ASSSEVSNQPQH
TRBV7-9,TRBJ1-2,AISTGINYGYT
TRBV10-3,TRBJ2-7,AIRGTNSYEQY
TRBV6-1,TRBJ1-2,ASSFDTYGYT
TRBV7-6,TRBJ2-5,ASSPKQETQY
TRBV2,TRBJ2-3,ASRDLMGLEEDTQY
TRBV20-1,TRBJ2-7,SARVETSGTLGQY
TRBV12-3/TRBV12-4,TRBJ2-2,ASSLGWGYGGVTGELF
TRBV7-9,TRBJ1-3,ASSPRGASGNTIY
TRBV29-1,TRBJ1-1,SVAHRAHTEAF
TRBV19,TRBJ2-1,ASKVASSSYNEQF
TRBV20-1,TRBJ2-3,SARDEGADTQY
TRBV2,TRBJ2-3,ASRDLPLTDTQY
TRBV30,TRBJ2-7,AWSVRKGYDEQY
TRBV2,TRBJ2-7,ASGLGPYEQY
TRBV2,TRBJ1-2,ASSEQATYGYT
TRBV19,TRBJ2-7,ASSIFGGDEQY
TRBV2,TRBJ2-1,ASSERNEQF
TRBV14,TRBJ1-1,ASSHTGGAAEAF
TRBV7-6,TRBJ2-1,ASSSGTSGGREQF
TRBV7-3,TRBJ2-6,ASSLTGTGSSGNVLT
TRBV24-1,TRBJ2-2,ASSGSSTGELL
TRBV20-1,TRBJ2-1,SASYTSGTYNEQF